The clone carrying this T cell receptor beta chain was detected a few times. No antigen is known for it. One base away lies a much larger clone, so this may be a sequencing read error. Likely a read error: the CDR3 ends without its conserved phenylalanine or tryptophan. Researchers took RNA transcripts and amplified the TCR beta CDR3 regions from them. TCR CDR3 regions were first amplified by RT-PCR with HTBI primers. In TCRdb, the multiplex PCR reads were re-called with MiXCR into one record per CDR3 protein. The sample holds about 590,000 distinct CDR3 sequences; roughly 14% are singletons and the top ten take approximately 7%. The entry originates in a study of T cells in Graves' hyperthyroidism and ophthalmopathy. Study-level findings and limits: In simple terms, a model built on 13 V-J features told ophthalmopathy apart from stable hyperthyroidism.

Any patient presenting with uncontrolled infection, other autoimmune disease, pregnancy or lactation was left out. The V and J ends lost 8 bases and 0 bases respectively, with 3 bases between them. This CDR3 spans 11 amino acids. Germline V gives CDR1 SGHRS, CDR2 YFSETQ. The chain has TRBV5-1 and TRBJ2-1; D gene unclear. The sequencing sample was made of blood. This TCR was sampled from a woman between 25 and 40 years old with Graves' hyperthyroidism. In nucleotides, the CDR3 is TGCGCCAGTACCTCCTACAATGAGCAGTTCCTC. Amino acid sequence: CASTSYNEQFL.